The 28 T cell receptor beta chains in this list originate from one sample, sequenced in a study of blood T cell repertoires in COVID-19. Profiling relied on immunoSEQ multiplex PCR, and the TCRdb table lists in-frame clones only, not all of them. The sample consists of roughly 220,000 clones, roughly 90% of them appearing once. The sequenced material came from PBMCs or T cells enriched from blood (not recorded which). These receptors originate from a woman aged 25 to 39 who had recovered from COVID-19.

J is TRBJ1-5 and V is TRBV4-3; perhaps TRBD1 as D (5 bases). V lost 0 bases and J lost 1, with 7 bases in between. Germline CDR1 reads LGHNA; CDR2 reads YSLEER. The CDR3 spans 15 residues. In DNA form, the CDR3 reads TGCGCCAGCAGCCAAGACAGGGTGAGCAATCAGCCCCAGCATTTT. Encoded protein: CASSQDRVSNQPQHF.

The chain carries TRBV19 and TRBJ1-5; D possibly corresponds to TRBD1 (5 bases). The CDR3 is 16 residues long. Germline V CDR1 and CDR2: LNHDA, SQIVND (reference sequence). V lost 4 bases and J lost 4, with 17 bases in between. CDR3 protein: CASSKTPEGRNQPQHF. The CDR3 bases are TGTGCCAGTAGTAAGACTCCCGAGGGGAGGAATCAGCCCCAGCATTTT. Filled out from reference TRBV19 and TRBJ1-5, the complete variable domain reads DGGITQSPKYLFRKEGQNVTLSCEQNLNHDAMYWYRQDPGQGLRLIYYSQIVNDFQKGDIAEGYSVSREKKESFPLTVTSAQKNPTAFYLCASSKTPEGRNQPQHFGDGTRLSIL.

The V gene is TRBV4-1, the J gene TRBJ1-3; perhaps TRBD1 as D (6 bases). The V end was cut by 4 bases, the J end by 5 bases, with 15 bases between. In germline, CDR1 is MGHRA, CDR2 YSYEKL. The CDR3 sequence is 15 residues long. CDR3 nucleotide sequence: TGCGCCAGCAGCCGAACTAACAGGGAGCGAAACACCATATATTTT. This sequence encodes CASSRTNRERNTIYF.

The J gene is TRBJ1-2, the V gene TRBV15, with D tentatively TRBD1 (5 bases). V was clipped by 0 bases and J by 6 bases, with 14 bases between them. This CDR3 is 15 amino acids long. Germline V gives CDR1 LNHNV, CDR2 YYDKDF (reference sequence). The CDR3 region is CATSRDLGGGNGYTF. The CDR3 DNA sequence: TGTGCCACCAGCAGAGATCTCGGGGGTGGTAATGGCTACACCTTC.

The CDR3 reads CASSGDRGQPQHF. The CDR3 nucleotides are TGTGCCAGCAGTGGGGACAGGGGTCAGCCCCAGCATTTT. The V call is TRBV12-3 or TRBV12-4, the J call TRBJ1-5; 10 positions agree with TRBD1. This CDR3 comprises 13 residues. The J segment lost 6 bases and the V segment lost 5 bases, leaving 1 base of the junction unmatched.

The rearrangement uses TRBV5-1 and TRBJ2-1; 7 bases are a match to TRBD1. The CDR3 consists of 14 residues. V shed 4 bases and J 5 bases; nucleotides not matched to a gene: 6. Germline lookup yields CDR1 SGHRS and CDR2 YFSETQ. The CDR3 here is CASSAAGTDNEQFF. The CDR3 nucleotides are TGCGCCAGCAGCGCAGCCGGGACAGACAATGAGCAGTTCTTC.

J is TRBJ1-1 and V is TRBV14; no definite D call. The CDR3 loop spans 12 amino acids. The germline gives CDR1 SGHDN, CDR2 FVKESK. V was trimmed by 4 bases and J by 3 bases, leaving 6 bases between them. CDR3 amino acids: CASSLTDTEAFF. The CDR3 DNA reads as TGTGCCAGCAGCCTCACGGACACTGAAGCTTTCTTT.

The rearrangement uses TRBV7-6 and TRBJ2-3; D is undetermined. CDR3 length: 13 residues. The V gene lost 1 base and the J gene lost 4 bases, with 6 bases spanning the gap. Germline V lookup: CDR1 SGHVS, CDR2 FNYEAQ. This chain's CDR3 is CASSLERADTQYF. The CDR3 DNA is TGTGCCAGCAGCTTAGAGCGTGCAGATACGCAGTATTTT.

Only one count was recorded for this clone. The chain carries TRBV19 and TRBJ2-3; perhaps TRBD2 as D (6 bases). Trimming removed 1 base at V and 3 bases at J, with 11 bases between. The germline V gene encodes CDR1 LNHDA and CDR2 SQIVND (reference sequence). This CDR3 contains 15 residues. The CDR3: CASSIGGLATDTQYF. In DNA, the CDR3 is TGTGCCAGTAGTATAGGTGGGCTAGCGACAGATACGCAGTATTTT.

V is TRBV24-1 and J is TRBJ2-3, with D perhaps TRBD1 (5 bases). Trimming shortened V by 4 bases and J by 3 bases, and 16 bases separated the two germline ends. Germline V gene lookup returns CDR1 KGHDR and CDR2 SFDVKD. This CDR3 region has 16 residues. The CDR3 DNA reads as TGTGCCACCAGTGAAGGGGCTACCCAGAGTACAGATACGCAGTATTTT. This sequence encodes CATSEGATQSTDTQYF.

The chain has TRBV5-8 and TRBJ2-7; tentatively, D is TRBD1 (5 bases). Germline V gives CDR1 SGHTS, CDR2 YDEGEE. CDR3 length: 16 amino acids. V was shortened by 0 bases and J by 3 bases, with 16 bases between the two germline ends. As DNA, the CDR3 is TGTGCCAGCAGCTTGGGGTTCTGGCAGGGCGGCTACGAGCAGTACTTC. It translates to CASSLGFWQGGYEQYF.

The V and J genes are TRBV19 and TRBJ1-1; D is possibly TRBD1 (6 bases). Germline loops: CDR1 LNHDA, CDR2 SQIVND (reference sequence). V lost 3 bases to trimming and J lost 4 bases, with 21 bases between them. The CDR3 consists of 17 residues. The CDR3 protein is CASSIGPGQGRRTEAFF. In DNA, the CDR3 is TGTGCCAGTAGTATCGGCCCGGGGCAGGGGCGGCGCACTGAAGCTTTCTTT.

This chain uses TRBV6-1 with TRBJ2-1, with D perhaps matching TRBD1 (5 bases). Germline CDR1 and CDR2: MNHNS and SASEGT. The V end was cut by 0 bases, the J end by 4 bases, with 22 bases between. The CDR3 spans 19 residues. As DNA, the CDR3 is TGTGCCAGCAGTGAAGCCCCTGATATTACAGGAGTTCTTTACAATGAGCAGTTCTTC. It encodes CASSEAPDITGVLYNEQFF.

This rearrangement joins TRBV4-3 to TRBJ2-3; D may be TRBD2 (7 bases). This CDR3 has 17 residues. Germline values: CDR1 LGHNA, CDR2 YSLEER. Trimming shortened V by 0 bases and J by 2 bases, and 15 bases separated the two germline ends. The CDR3 loop is CASSQETRGAITDTQYF. Here the CDR3 DNA reads TGCGCCAGCAGCCAAGAAACCCGGGGGGCCATCACAGATACGCAGTATTTT.

The chain recombines TRBV7-9 with TRBJ2-1; D gene ambiguous. CDR1 and CDR2 from the germline V gene are SEHNR and FQNEAQ (reference sequence). This CDR3 contains 12 residues. Trimming left V 6 bases short and J 4 bases short, with 7 bases between. The DNA of the CDR3 is TGTGCCAGCAGTCCGAGTTACAATGAGCAGTTCTTC. This gives the protein CASSPSYNEQFF.

The chain links TRBV5-1 to TRBJ1-3, with D possibly TRBD1 on 5 matching bases. CDR3 length: 15 residues. In germline, CDR1 is SGHRS, CDR2 YFSETQ. V dropped 1 base and J dropped 3 bases, with 11 bases sitting between them. The CDR3 DNA reads as TGCGCCAGCAGCTTGCAGGGTGGTAGTGGAAACACCATATATTTT. Amino acid sequence: CASSLQGGSGNTIYF.

The chain recombines TRBV6-2 or TRBV6-3 with TRBJ2-7; maybe TRBD2 (5 bases). V lost 2 bases and J lost 1, with 12 bases in between. The CDR3 sequence is 15 residues long. The germline V gene has CDR1 MNHEY and CDR2 SVGEGT. The CDR3 DNA reads TGTGCCAGCAGTTACGACGCAACTAGTTCCTACGAGCAGTACTTC. Protein: CASSYDATSSYEQYF.

The chain is built from TRBV9 and TRBJ1-1, with D perhaps matching TRBD1 (6 bases). The length of the CDR3 is 14 residues. V was trimmed by 3 bases and J by 7 bases, leaving 16 bases between them. Germline CDR1 and CDR2: SGDLS and YYNGEE. CDR3 coding DNA: TGTGCCAGCAGCGAAGGACGACAGGACCTTGAAGCTTTCTTT. Translating it yields CASSEGRQDLEAFF. The variable domain in full, completed from reference TRBV9 and TRBJ1-1, reads DSGVTQTPKHLITATGQRVTLRCSPRSGDLSVYWYQQSLDQGLQFLIQYYNGEERAKGNILERFSAQQFPDLHSELNLSSLELGDSALYFCASSEGRQDLEAFFGQGTRLTVV.

The chain has TRBV19 and TRBJ1-2; perhaps TRBD1 as D (5 bases). Trimming left V 6 bases short and J 2 bases short, with 19 bases between. The CDR3 extends over 16 amino acids. CDR1 and CDR2 from the germline V gene are LNHDA and SQIVND (reference sequence). The CDR3 sequence: CASRDLRGGINYGYTF. CDR3 sequence (DNA): TGTGCCAGTAGGGACCTCCGGGGGGGGATAAACTATGGCTACACCTTC.

This chain connects TRBV6-5 to TRBJ1-1; 8 nucleotides align to TRBD1. The trim removed 2 bases at V and 4 bases at J, leaving 6 bases unmatched. The CDR3 covers 15 residues. Germline V CDR1 and CDR2: MNHEY, SVGAGI. CDR3 bases: TGTGCCAGCAGTTACGGTGACAGGGGTGCCACTGAAGCTTTCTTT. This translates into CASSYGDRGATEAFF.

The chain employs TRBV7-6 and TRBJ2-5, with 8 bases identical to TRBD1. J was trimmed by 5 bases and V by 5 bases; bases with no gene match: 4. CDR3 size: 13 residues. Germline V gene sequence: CDR1 SGHVS, CDR2 FNYEAQ. The chain's CDR3 is CASSRQGWETQYF. CDR3 nucleotides: TGTGCCAGCAGCCGACAGGGGTGGGAGACCCAGTACTTC.

The rearrangement links TRBV7-6 to TRBJ2-7; D perhaps matches TRBD1 (6 bases). V was clipped by 5 bases and J by 1 base, with 12 bases between them. The CDR3 covers 14 residues. The germline gives CDR1 SGHVS, CDR2 FNYEAQ. CDR3 protein: CASSPGQRSYEQYF. The CDR3 DNA is TGTGCCAGCAGCCCAGGACAGCGATCCTACGAGCAGTACTTC.

This sequence joins TRBV2 and TRBJ1-5; no reliable D call. The CDR3 sequence is 14 residues long. V lost 4 bases and J 5 bases, leaving 12 bases between the germline ends. Per the germline V gene, CDR1 is SNHLY and CDR2 is FYNNEI. The CDR3 DNA reads TGTGCCAGCAGTGCGGCGGTGGGTCATCAGCCCCAGCATTTT. Translated: CASSAAVGHQPQHF.

The rearrangement joins TRBV9 to TRBJ1-3; D is uncertain. The CDR3 is made up of 17 amino acids. Germline V gene sequence: CDR1 SGDLS, CDR2 YYNGEE. The V and J ends lost 0 bases and 0 bases respectively, with 13 bases between them. In nucleotides, the CDR3 is TGTGCCAGCAGCGTAGGGATGAGGCCCAGCTCTGGAAACACCATATATTTT. Translated: CASSVGMRPSSGNTIYF.

The CDR3 sequence is CASSQGPPGADTQYF. The CDR3 region has the DNA TGTGCCAGCAGCCAGGGACCCCCGGGGGCAGATACGCAGTATTTT. V and J are TRBV5-4 and TRBJ2-3; the D gene is possibly TRBD2 (6 bases). The CDR3 contains 15 residues. Germline CDR1 reads SGHNT; CDR2 reads YYREEE (reference sequence). Trimming removed 4 bases at V and 4 bases at J, with 16 bases between.

In its sample, this clone was seen once. The V call is TRBV9, the J call TRBJ1-3, with 7 bases aligning to TRBD1. This CDR3 comprises 22 residues. The ends lost 3 bases at V and 3 bases at J; junction bases unmatched: 27. Germline CDR1 is SGDLS and CDR2 is YYNGEE. This CDR3 is CASSAGRSAQAGGIVNGNTIYF. The CDR3 bases are TGTGCCAGCAGCGCTGGACGTAGTGCTCAGGCAGGGGGTATAGTTAATGGAAACACCATATATTTT. The variable domain in full, completed from reference TRBV9 and TRBJ1-3, reads DSGVTQTPKHLITATGQRVTLRCSPRSGDLSVYWYQQSLDQGLQFLIQYYNGEERAKGNILERFSAQQFPDLHSELNLSSLELGDSALYFCASSAGRSAQAGGIVNGNTIYFGEGSWLTVV.

V usage is TRBV7-3 and J usage is TRBJ2-2; D gene unclear. The V gene's germline CDR1 is SGHTA and CDR2 FQGTGA. CDR3 length equals 12 residues. Trimming took off 4 bases at V and 4 bases at J, with 4 bases between the two ends. In DNA form, the CDR3 reads TGTGCCAGCAGCTCGGGCACCGGGGAGCTGTTTTTT. Its translation: CASSSGTGELFF. Supplemented by reference TRBV7-3 and TRBJ2-2, the full variable domain reads GAGVSQTPSNKVTEKGKYVELRCDPISGHTALYWYRQSLGQGPEFLIYFQGTGAADDSGLPNDRFFAVRPEGSVSTLKIQRTERGDSAVYLCASSSGTGELFFGEGSRLTVL.

This clone was picked up one time. The chain joins TRBV12-3 or TRBV12-4 to TRBJ1-2; D call uncertain. The CDR3 runs to 12 residues. The V gene lost 7 bases and the J gene lost 0 bases, with 6 bases spanning the gap. In DNA form, the CDR3 reads TGTGCCAGCACCTCCTCTAACTATGGCTACACCTTC. It codes for CASTSSNYGYTF.